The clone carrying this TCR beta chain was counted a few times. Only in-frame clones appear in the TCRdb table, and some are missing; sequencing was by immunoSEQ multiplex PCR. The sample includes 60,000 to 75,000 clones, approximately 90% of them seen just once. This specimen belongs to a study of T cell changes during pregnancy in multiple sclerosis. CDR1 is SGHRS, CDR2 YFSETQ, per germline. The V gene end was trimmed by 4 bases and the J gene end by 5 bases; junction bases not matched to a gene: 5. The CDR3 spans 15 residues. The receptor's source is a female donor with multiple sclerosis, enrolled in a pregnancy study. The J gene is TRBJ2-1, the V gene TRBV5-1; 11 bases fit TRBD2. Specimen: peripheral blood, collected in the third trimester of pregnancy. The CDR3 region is CASSRSGGANNEQFF. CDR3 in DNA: TGCGCCAGCAGCCGTAGCGGGGGGGCCAACAATGAGCAGTTCTTC.